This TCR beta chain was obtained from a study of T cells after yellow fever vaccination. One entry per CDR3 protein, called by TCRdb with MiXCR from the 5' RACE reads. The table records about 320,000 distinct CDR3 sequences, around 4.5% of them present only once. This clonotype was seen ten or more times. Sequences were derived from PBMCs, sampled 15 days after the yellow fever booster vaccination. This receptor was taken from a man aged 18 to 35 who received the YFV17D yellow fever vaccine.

CDR3 coding DNA: TGTGCCAGCAGCTCGGGACTAGCGGGGGGTCGAGAGACCCAGTACTTC. It specifies CASSSGLAGGRETQYF. V is TRBV7-2 and J is TRBJ2-5; the match to TRBD2 covers 15 bases. The CDR3 consists of 16 residues. V lost 4 bases, J lost 4 bases, and 4 bases stayed unmatched. Per the germline V gene, CDR1 is SGHTA and CDR2 is FQGNSA.